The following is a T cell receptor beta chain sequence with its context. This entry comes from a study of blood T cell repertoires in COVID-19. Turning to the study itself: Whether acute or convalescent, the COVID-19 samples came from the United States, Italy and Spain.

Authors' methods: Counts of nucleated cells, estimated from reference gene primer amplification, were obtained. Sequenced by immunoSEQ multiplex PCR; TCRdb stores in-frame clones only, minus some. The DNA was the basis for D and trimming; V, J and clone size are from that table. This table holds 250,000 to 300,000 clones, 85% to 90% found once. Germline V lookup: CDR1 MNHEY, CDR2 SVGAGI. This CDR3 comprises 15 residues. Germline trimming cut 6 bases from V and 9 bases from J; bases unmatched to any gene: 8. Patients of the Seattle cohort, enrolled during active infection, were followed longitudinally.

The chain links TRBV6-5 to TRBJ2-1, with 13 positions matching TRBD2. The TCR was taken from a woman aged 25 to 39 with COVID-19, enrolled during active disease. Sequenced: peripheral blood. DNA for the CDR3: TGTGCCAGCAGATCTCGACTAGCGGGGGGCGGTGAGCAGTTCTTC. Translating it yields CASRSRLAGGGEQFF.